This T cell receptor (beta chain) appears in the sequencing data of a study of blood T cell repertoires in COVID-19. The CDR3 has 14 residues. V dropped 3 bases and J dropped 2 bases, with 5 bases sitting between them. The V gene's germline CDR1 is LNHDA and CDR2 SQIVND (reference sequence). Participants, 18 to 89 years old, spanned fewer than 30 US areas. Clinical history reported by participants formed the basis on which cohorts were assigned. The protocol was immunoSEQ multiplex PCR, while the TCRdb copy is restricted to in-frame clones and leaves out a portion. The sample has 230,000 or so clones, around 89% seen once.

The chain recombines TRBV19 with TRBJ1-6; D not resolved. The sample taken for sequencing was PBMCs or T cells enriched from blood (not recorded which). This receptor was obtained from a middle-aged woman with acute COVID-19. The CDR3 DNA is TGTGCCAGTAGTATGGAGCCCTATAATTCACCCCTCCACTTT. Its protein product is CASSMEPYNSPLHF.